The source of this T cell receptor (beta chain) is a study of regulatory and conventional T cells in RAG deficiency (dated by TCRdb to 2017 to 2019). Study-wide context: The study used high-throughput TCR beta sequencing to compare repertoire diversity and composition of Treg, conventional CD4+ and CD8+ T cells between RAG-deficient patients and healthy controls.

A remark on this clone: Its antigen is not yet known. No per-base quality is available; no much larger clone lies one base away.

Conventional CD4+ T cells were purified from blood as CD25-low CD127-high cells before genomic DNA extraction. Repertoire analyses used roughly 8 healthy control donors as the comparison group. Receptors were amplified or captured by the immunoSEQ multiplex PCR assay. Rearranged TCR beta chain products were amplified from the genomic DNA of sorted T-cell subsets and were then sequenced. Per the source publication's procedure: Shannon entropy and Simpson indices were used to measure how diverse the repertoire of productive TCR beta rearrangements was. To assess clonal expansion, the frequencies of the 100 most abundant productive TCR beta clonotypes were added up as a share of total reads. A self-reactivity index based on amino acid usage at CDR3beta positions 6 and 7 was applied to the TRB repertoires. Two-way ANOVA was used for repertoire analyses, and Student t or Mann-Whitney tests were used for flow cytometric analyses. This immuneACCESS table, as held by TCRdb, lists in-frame sequences with V and J called but not all clones. Of the missing ones, under half trace to an unresolved V gene in checked studies; the others have no known cause. The V and J calls and the clone size are those of that table, but D and trimming were determined from the DNA. The sample profile shows 20,000 to 25,000 clones; around 96% of them were found once. The ten largest account for 1% to 1.5% of the sample.

What the authors observed across the whole study: Shorter CDR3 lengths were found in all patient T-cell subsets, and >80% Treg-Tconv repertoire overlap at nucleotide and amino acid level was observed in Omenn syndrome patients. In Omenn syndrome and CID/AS patients compared with controls, about 90-fold fewer unique TCR beta sequences were detected from Treg cells, versus roughly 10-fold fewer for other subsets. For some subjects, some analyses of T-cell subsets were not performed. Sorted CD25-high CD127-low cells from Omenn syndrome patients may represent peripherally activated cells rather than bona fide Treg cells. Markedly lower Shannon entropy and higher Simpson indices were observed in RAG-deficient patients than in control T-cell subpopulations.

The same specimen was also included in a second study, on regulatory T cells. The second publication reports: For the multiplex PCR, 52 forward TRBV primers and 13 reverse TRBJ primers were used, and amplification bias was corrected with both assay-based and computational methods. In patients, repertoires had restricted unique TRB V-J pairs and skewed V and J gene usage, with regulatory T cells showing the most marked changes. T-cell receptor beta repertoires of sorted regulatory, conventional CD4+ and CD8+ T cells were compared between CD3G-deficient patients and healthy controls. Ficoll density separation was used to isolate peripheral blood mononuclear cells. Within the immunoSEQ assay, multiplex PCR amplified rearranged TRB loci from genomic DNA. TRB amplicons were sequenced on an Illumina HiSeq platform. Raw sequences were error-filtered and aligned to reference gene sequences by custom algorithms and were subsequently analyzed with the immunoSEQ online tools. Productive and nonproductive TRB rearrangement frequencies were evaluated among both unique and total sequences. Group comparisons used t tests, Mann-Whitney tests or two-way ANOVA run in Prism software.

Specimen: CD25- CD4+ T cells sorted from blood. This TCR was recovered from a human donor in good health.

The bases read TGTGCCAGCAGCCCGGAGGTTGGTGGGGCCAACGTCCTGACTTTC. This yields the protein CASSPEVGGANVLTF. The chain links TRBV5-5 with TRBJ2-6, with a tentative D gene TRBD2 over 5 matching bases. The germline V gene (reference sequence) specifies SGHKS as CDR1 and YYEKEE as CDR2. Relative to germline, V is 4 bases shorter and J is 3 bases shorter, with 11 bases between their ends. From cysteine to phenylalanine, the CDR3 is 15 amino acids long. Here the CDR3 DNA is all that survives: 45 bases in frame from base 1.